The entry below gives a single T cell receptor beta chain sequence along with its context. Its binding antigen is unknown. Per-nucleotide qualities are absent, and no much larger clonotype sits a single base away. The record originates from a study of shared clonotypes between healthy human individuals (TCRdb year 2020). With respect to the entire study: The cohort included three men and a couple of women between 18 and 49 years of age. Between about 0.85 and 9.5 billion PBMCs per donor were obtained by leukapheresis. To increase sequencing depth and limit assay-specific biases, TCR repertoire library preparation and sequencing were carried out by different laboratories using diverse techniques. For each donor, CD4 naive and CD4 memory were each run on three plates, CD8 naive on two plates, and CD8 memory on one plate. To estimate repertoire size and how much clonotypes are shared between individuals, the study performed deep sequencing of blood TCR repertoires from roughly five healthy adults. General study outcomes and caveats: Across four donors, roughly 5.4% of naive CD4, around 3.5% of naive CD8, 2.3% of memory CD4, and under 0.45% of memory CD8 clonotypes were shared. Larger estimated clonotype richness was generally found for naive subsets than for memory subsets. Based on pairwise subsampling, the degree of clonotype sharing among donors was expected to be affected by sequencing depth. Compared with non-shared clonotypes, the clonotypes found in all four sorted-subset donors had higher generation probabilities. Sampling was restricted to blood, and TCR repertoires in tissues likely differ from the TCR repertoires found in blood. Because the study included a small number of donors, the genetic and exposure-history diversity represented was limited. Rarefaction of sorted-subset datasets indicated incomplete sequencing despite the large sequencing depth.

Donors were healthy HIV-negative adults with no recently reported acute infections or vaccinations. All donors were Caucasian adults living in Nashville, Tennessee, USA. CD4+ T cells were enriched by magnetic negative selection, after which naive cells were positively selected on CD45RA and the negative fraction was taken as the memory subset. Blood was collected by leukapheresis, and PBMCs were isolated by Ficoll-Histopaque density gradient centrifugation and then cryopreserved in liquid nitrogen vapor phase. Purity and quantity of every magnetically sorted T cell population were checked by analytical flow cytometry. Genomic DNA was isolated from each sorted fraction and quantified by UV absorbance on a Nanodrop 2000c. Using the deep immunoSEQ assay, multiplex PCR amplified TCR CDR3 regions from genomic DNA. Extracted genomic DNA from each cell subset was spread evenly across all wells of several immunoSEQ 96-well plates, with each plate serving as a replicate. For sorted subsets, around 200 ng genomic DNA, equal to about 30,000 T cell genomes, was loaded into each replicate PCR. Purified libraries were quantified with a Qubit 3.0 fluorometer, sized on a Bioanalyzer 2100, and re-quantified with the KAPA Library Quantification kit. A separate single-read 150-cycle Illumina NextSeq 550 flow cell was used to sequence each immunoSEQ 96-well plate. The original pipeline was this. Because the immunoSEQ output held only junctional sequences and lacked quality scores, the filtering could not match the filtering applied to full-length reads. Sequences were annotated with PyIR, a Python wrapper for IgBLAST v1.9, using IMGT germline references to assign V/J genes and CDR3. Reads were removed for weak V/J assignments (E-value above 1e-6), missing CDR3, stop codons, out-of-frame junctions, or ambiguous translated residues. A V3J clonotype was defined by an identical inferred V gene, J gene, and CDR3 amino acid sequence. Percentage overlap between repertoires was computed as shared unique clonotypes divided by the size of the smaller repertoire. RTK rarefaction, the Chao1 estimator, and Recon v2.1 estimates of unobserved clonotypes were used to assess repertoire richness. OLGA was used to compute generation probabilities for all TCRbeta clonotypes that the gDNA method yielded from a handful of donors. In TCRdb, the immuneACCESS table is reduced to in-frame sequences with V and J assigned. These tables do not hold every clone; where another copy was compared, an unresolved V gene accounts for under half, and the others remain unexplained. D and trimming come from the DNA, and the V and J calls and clone size come from that table. A total of about 2.4 million clones appear in this sample, over 85% of them only once. The ten largest make up more than 0.12% of the sample.

V was cut back by 7 bases and J by 7 bases, leaving a gap of 10 bases between them. The CDR3 has 11 amino acids, counting the end cysteine and phenylalanine. Solely the CDR3 DNA is kept, with 33 bases framed from the first base. The germline V gene provides CDR1 SNHLY and CDR2 FYNNEI. Sequencing used naive CD4+ T cells sorted from blood. Explained via the paper, the cell subset or site label denotes: CD45RA+ positively selected. The V and J genes are TRBV2 and TRBJ1-1, and perhaps TRBD1 as D gene, on 5 matching bases. This TCR derives from a young man in good health. The CDR3 amino acid sequence is: CASTREGEAFF. The nucleotide sequence reads as follows: TGTGCCAGCACCAGGGAGGGTGAAGCTTTCTTT.